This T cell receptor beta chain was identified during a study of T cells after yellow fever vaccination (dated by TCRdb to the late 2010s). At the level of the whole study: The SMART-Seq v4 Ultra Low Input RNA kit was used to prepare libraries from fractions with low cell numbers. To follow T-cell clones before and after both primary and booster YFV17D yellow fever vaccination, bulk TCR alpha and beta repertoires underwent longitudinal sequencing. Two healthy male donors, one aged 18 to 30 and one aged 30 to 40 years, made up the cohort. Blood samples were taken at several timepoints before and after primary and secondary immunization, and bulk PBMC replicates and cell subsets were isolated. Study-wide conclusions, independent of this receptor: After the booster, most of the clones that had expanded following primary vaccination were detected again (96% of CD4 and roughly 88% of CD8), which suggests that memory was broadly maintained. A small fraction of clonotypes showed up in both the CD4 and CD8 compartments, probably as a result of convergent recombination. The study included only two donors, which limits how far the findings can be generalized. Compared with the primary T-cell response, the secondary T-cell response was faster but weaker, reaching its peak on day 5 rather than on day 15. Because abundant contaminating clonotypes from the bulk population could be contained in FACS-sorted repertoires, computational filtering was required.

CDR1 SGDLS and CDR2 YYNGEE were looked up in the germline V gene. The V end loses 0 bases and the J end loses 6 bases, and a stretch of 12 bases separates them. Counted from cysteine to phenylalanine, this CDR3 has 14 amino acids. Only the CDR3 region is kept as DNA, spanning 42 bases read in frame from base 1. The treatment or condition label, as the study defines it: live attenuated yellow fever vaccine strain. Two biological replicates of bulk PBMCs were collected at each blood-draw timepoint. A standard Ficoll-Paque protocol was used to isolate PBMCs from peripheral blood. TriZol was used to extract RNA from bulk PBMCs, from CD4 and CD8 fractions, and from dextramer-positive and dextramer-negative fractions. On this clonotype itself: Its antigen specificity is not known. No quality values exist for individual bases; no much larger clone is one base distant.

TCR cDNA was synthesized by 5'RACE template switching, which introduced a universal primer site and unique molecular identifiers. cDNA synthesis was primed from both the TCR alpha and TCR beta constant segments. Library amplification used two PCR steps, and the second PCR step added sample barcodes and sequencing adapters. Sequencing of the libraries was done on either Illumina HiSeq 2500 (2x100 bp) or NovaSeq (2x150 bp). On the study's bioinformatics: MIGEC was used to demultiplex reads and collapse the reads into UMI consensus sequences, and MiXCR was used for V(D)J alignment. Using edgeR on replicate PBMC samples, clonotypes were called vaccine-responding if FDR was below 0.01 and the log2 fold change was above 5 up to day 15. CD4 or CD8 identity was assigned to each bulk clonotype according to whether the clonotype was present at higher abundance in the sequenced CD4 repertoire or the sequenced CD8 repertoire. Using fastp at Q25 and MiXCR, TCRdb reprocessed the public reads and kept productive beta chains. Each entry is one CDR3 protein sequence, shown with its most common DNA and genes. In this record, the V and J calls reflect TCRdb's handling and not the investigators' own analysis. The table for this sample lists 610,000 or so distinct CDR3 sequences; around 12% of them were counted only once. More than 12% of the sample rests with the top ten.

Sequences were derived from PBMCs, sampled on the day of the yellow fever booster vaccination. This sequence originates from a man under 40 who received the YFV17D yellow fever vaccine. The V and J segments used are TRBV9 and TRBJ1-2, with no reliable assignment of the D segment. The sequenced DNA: TGTGCCAGCAGCGTAGATAAGGGATTCCATGGCTACACCTTC. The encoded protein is CASSVDKGFHGYTF.